The 32 T cell receptor beta chains below come from one sample, sequenced in a study of blood T cell repertoires in COVID-19. TCRdb's copy holds only in-frame clones and misses some; the assay was immunoSEQ multiplex PCR. This sample has about 91,000 clones, with more than 70% found just once. Specimen: peripheral blood. These receptors were taken from a woman older than 75 with active COVID-19.

The chain links TRBV28 to TRBJ2-7; D gene ambiguous. The ends were cut back, 4 bases at V and 9 bases at J, with 10 bases in the middle. Germline assignment: CDR1 MDHEN and CDR2 SYDVKM. This CDR3 has 11 residues. The CDR3 DNA sequence: TGTGCCAGCAGTTCACGGGTAGGGCAGTACTTC. Residues: CASSSRVGQYF.

V is TRBV7-2 and J is TRBJ1-1; a possible D gene is TRBD1 (5 bases). Germline values: CDR1 SGHTA, CDR2 FQGNSA. Trimming removed 4 bases at V and 1 base at J, with 7 bases between. The CDR3 spans 13 residues. CDR3 region: CASSSQENTEAFF. For the CDR3, the DNA is TGTGCCAGCAGCTCACAGGAGAACACTGAAGCTTTCTTT.

The chain is built from TRBV5-1 and TRBJ2-3; TRBD2 matches at 8 bases. Germline V gene sequence: CDR1 SGHRS, CDR2 YFSETQ. V lost 6 bases to trimming and J lost 6 bases; unmatched junction nucleotides: 15. The CDR3 extends over 16 amino acids. CDR3 protein: CASKGWSGSSGDTQYF. CDR3 sequence (DNA): TGCGCCAGCAAAGGATGGAGCGGGAGTTCCGGCGATACGCAGTATTTT.

The CDR3 protein is CASSLDGGHLTTGELFF. The CDR3 DNA reads as TGTGCCAGCAGCTTAGATGGCGGTCACTTAACCACCGGGGAGCTGTTTTTT. The V gene is TRBV7-9, the J gene TRBJ2-2; D remains unclear. Germline V lookup: CDR1 SEHNR, CDR2 FQNEAQ (reference sequence). The CDR3 extends over 17 amino acids. V lost 1 base and J lost 4, with 16 bases in between.

This rearrangement joins TRBV7-3 to TRBJ1-4; perhaps TRBD1 as D (6 bases). Per the germline V gene, CDR1 is SGHTA and CDR2 is FQGTGA. The CDR3 is 15 residues long. V lost 1 base and J 8 bases, leaving 14 bases between the germline ends. CDR3 residues: CASSLRAGVGEKLFF. The CDR3 bases are TGTGCCAGCAGCTTAAGGGCAGGGGTTGGAGAAAAACTGTTTTTT. Supplemented by reference TRBV7-3 and TRBJ1-4, the full variable domain reads GAGVSQTPSNKVTEKGKYVELRCDPISGHTALYWYRQSLGQGPEFLIYFQGTGAADDSGLPNDRFFAVRPEGSVSTLKIQRTERGDSAVYLCASSLRAGVGEKLFFGSGTQLSVL.

V gene TRBV3-1 (or the pseudogene TRBV3-2) combines with J gene TRBJ2-2, with D possibly matching TRBD2 (7 bases). The V end lost 4 bases, the J end lost 7 bases, and 19 bases lay between the germline ends. Looked up from germline, CDR1 is LGHDT and CDR2 is YNNKEL (reference sequence). This CDR3 region has 16 residues. Here the CDR3 DNA reads TGTGCCAGCAGCCCGGGGGCGGGACTAAGAAACGGGGAGCTGTTTTTT. Translating gives CASSPGAGLRNGELFF.

The V gene is TRBV4-3, the J gene TRBJ2-7, with TRBD2 matching over 14 bases. CDR3 length: 16 amino acids. Germline CDR1 LGHNA, CDR2 YSLEER. J gave up 6 bases and V 0 bases, and 4 bases lay outside the gene matches. The CDR3 nucleotides read TGCGCCAGCAGCCAAGATCGGGGACTAGCGGGAGTCGAGCAGTACTTC. Amino acid sequence: CASSQDRGLAGVEQYF.

CDR3 DNA sequence: TGTGCCAGCTCGAGGGCTGCTAGCTCCTACGAGCAGTACTTC. Amino acids: CASSRAASSYEQYF. The genes are TRBV6-6 and TRBJ2-7, with a possible D match to TRBD2 (5 bases). V lost 8 bases and J 0 bases, leaving 14 bases between the germline ends. CDR3 length equals 14 residues. Germline lookup yields CDR1 MNHNY and CDR2 SVGAGI (reference sequence).

The genes are TRBV9 and TRBJ1-2; 8 nucleotides align to TRBD1. Per germline, CDR1 SGDLS and CDR2 YYNGEE. Losses at the gene ends were 6 bases for V and 4 bases for J; bases not matched to a gene: 5. This CDR3 contains 13 residues. The CDR3 here is CASTLDRGYGYTF. Here the CDR3 DNA reads TGTGCCAGCACCCTCGACAGGGGCTATGGCTACACCTTC. Full variable domain (outside the CDR3, taken from reference TRBV9 and TRBJ1-2): DSGVTQTPKHLITATGQRVTLRCSPRSGDLSVYWYQQSLDQGLQFLIQYYNGEERAKGNILERFSAQQFPDLHSELNLSSLELGDSALYFCASTLDRGYGYTFGSGTRLTVV.

The V gene is TRBV4-2, the J gene TRBJ2-5; TRBD2 aligns across 9 bases. The CDR3 loop spans 18 amino acids. The V segment lost 2 bases and the J segment 5 bases; nucleotides outside the gene matches: 15. Germline V CDR1 and CDR2: LGHNA, YNFKEQ. The CDR3 region is CASSQTGRREGRRETQYF. The DNA for the CDR3 is TGTGCCAGCAGCCAAACAGGGCGGCGGGAGGGCCGGAGGGAGACCCAGTACTTC.

The chain joins TRBV9 to TRBJ1-5; D call uncertain. V gave up 0 bases and J gave up 2 bases, with 9 bases separating them. Germline lookup yields CDR1 SGDLS and CDR2 YYNGEE. The CDR3 has 15 amino acids. The chain's CDR3 is CASSVGGSGNQPQHF. For the CDR3, the DNA is TGTGCCAGCAGCGTAGGAGGTAGCGGCAATCAGCCCCAGCATTTT.

The chain joins TRBV4-1 to TRBJ2-1; 9 nucleotides align to TRBD1. CDR3 length equals 16 residues. Losses at the gene ends were 0 bases for V and 10 bases for J; bases not matched to a gene: 10. Germline V lookup: CDR1 MGHRA, CDR2 YSYEKL. The CDR3, as DNA: TGCGCCAGCAGCCAAGAGGGCGCACAGGGGGCAAGGGAGCAGTTCTTC. Its translation is CASSQEGAQGAREQFF.

This sequence joins TRBV7-2 and TRBJ2-2; the match to TRBD1 covers 7 bases. J lost 5 bases, V lost 6 bases, and 9 bases had no gene match. This CDR3 comprises 15 residues. From germline, CDR1 is SGHTA and CDR2 FQGNSA. CDR3 sequence: CASRFTDRATGELFF. The CDR3 DNA reads TGTGCCAGCAGGTTTACCGACAGGGCAACCGGGGAGCTGTTTTTT.

The V gene is TRBV20-1, the J gene TRBJ2-7, with TRBD1 as a possible D gene (6 bases). The germline V gene has CDR1 DFQATT and CDR2 SNEGSKA (reference sequence). Trimming left V 6 bases short and J 3 bases short, with 9 bases between. The CDR3 length is 11 residues. The DNA of the CDR3 is TGCAGTGCCGGACAGAGCTACGAGCAGTACTTC. Translating it yields CSAGQSYEQYF.

V is TRBV7-2 and J is TRBJ1-5, with 7 bases identical to TRBD1. The CDR3 runs to 14 residues. The trim removed 5 bases at V and 5 bases at J, leaving 6 bases unmatched. Germline assignment: CDR1 SGHTA and CDR2 FQGNSA. CDR3 sequence (DNA): TGTGCCAGCAGCGGTCGACAGGGTGATCAGCCCCAGCATTTT. Translation: CASSGRQGDQPQHF.

The J gene is TRBJ2-1, the V gene TRBV7-8; 10 bases match TRBD1. Trimming removed 3 bases from V and 8 bases from J; junction bases left unmatched: 4. Germline CDR1 SGHVS, CDR2 FQNEAQ. This CDR3 is 14 amino acids long. CDR3 amino acids: CASSFGTGVDEQFF. In nucleotides, the CDR3 is TGTGCCAGCAGCTTCGGGACAGGGGTTGATGAGCAGTTCTTC. Full variable domain (remainder filled in from reference TRBV7-8 and TRBJ2-1): GAGVSQSPRYKVAKRGQDVALRCDPISGHVSLFWYQQALGQGPEFLTYFQNEAQLDKSGLPSDRFFAERPEGSVSTLKIQRTQQEDSAVYLCASSFGTGVDEQFFGPGTRLTVL.

The gene calls are TRBV28 and TRBJ1-1, with unresolved D. CDR3 length equals 17 residues. Germline V lookup: CDR1 MDHEN, CDR2 SYDVKM. The V end was cut by 3 bases, the J end by 0 bases, with 17 bases between. The CDR3 region has the DNA TGTGCCAGCAGTTTCACCCAGGCCATAAACATGAACACTGAAGCTTTCTTT. Translated: CASSFTQAINMNTEAFF.

This chain uses TRBV18 with TRBJ1-1; 10 bases map to TRBD1. The junction had 6 bases not matched to a gene; V was cut back by 4 bases and J by 1 base. Germline values: CDR1 KGHSH, CDR2 LQKENI. The CDR3 is 16 residues long. The CDR3 loop is CASSLNRDRGNTEAFF. The CDR3 DNA reads as TGTGCCAGCTCACTAAACCGGGACAGGGGGAACACTGAAGCTTTCTTT.

This clone has just one count. The rearrangement links TRBV24-1 to TRBJ2-2, with D tentatively TRBD2 (6 bases). The CDR3 consists of 14 residues. The germline CDR1 and CDR2 sequences are KGHDR and SFDVKD. The V and J ends lost 3 bases and 4 bases respectively, with 8 bases between them. Here the CDR3 DNA reads TGTGCCACCAGTGATCCCGGGGGCACCGGGGAGCTGTTTTTT. It encodes CATSDPGGTGELFF.

The J gene is TRBJ2-5, the V gene TRBV27; maybe TRBD2 (6 bases). The CDR3 covers 13 residues. The germline gives CDR1 MNHEY, CDR2 SMNVEV (reference sequence). Trimming took off 4 bases at V and 4 bases at J, with 10 bases between the two ends. CDR3 loop: CASSWRGSETQYF. DNA of the CDR3: TGTGCCAGCAGTTGGCGGGGCTCAGAGACCCAGTACTTC.

This clone came up once. J is TRBJ1-1 and V is TRBV6-5, with TRBD1 identical over 9 bases. V lost 11 bases to trimming and J lost 1 base; unmatched junction nucleotides: 11. Germline V CDR1 and CDR2: MNHEY, SVGAGI. The CDR3 is made up of 15 amino acids. DNA of the CDR3: TGTGCCGTCCGTGGACAGGGGTTTGAGAACACTGAAGCTTTCTTT. Protein: CAVRGQGFENTEAFF.

The genes are TRBV2 and TRBJ1-6, with 12 bases that match TRBD1. V lost 7 bases to trimming and J lost 7 bases; unmatched junction nucleotides: 8. The CDR3 totals 16 residues. Germline V gene lookup returns CDR1 SNHLY and CDR2 FYNNEI. The CDR3 here is CASKRDRGLVNSPLHF. Written as DNA, the CDR3 is TGTGCCAGCAAGAGGGACAGGGGGCTAGTCAATTCACCCCTCCACTTT.

This clone was seen a handful of times. J is TRBJ1-3 and V is TRBV2; D is perhaps TRBD1 (5 bases). Germline loops: CDR1 SNHLY, CDR2 FYNNEI. V lost 6 bases, J lost 3 bases, and 12 bases lay in between. The CDR3 runs 14 residues. CDR3 residues: CASRARERGNTIYF. CDR3 sequence (DNA): TGTGCCAGCAGAGCCAGGGAACGTGGAAACACCATATATTTT.

The rearrangement uses TRBV5-8 and TRBJ2-1; TRBD1 is a possible D gene (5 bases). The CDR3 is made up of 15 amino acids. The V end was cut by 0 bases, the J end by 10 bases, with 17 bases between. CDR1 and CDR2 from the germline V gene are SGHTS and YDEGEE. CDR3 region: CASSLVGIGASEQFF. The CDR3 nucleotides are TGTGCCAGCAGCTTGGTCGGTATAGGGGCGTCCGAGCAGTTCTTC.

The chain couples TRBV7-9 to TRBJ2-2, with D maybe TRBD2 (6 bases). Germline V CDR1 and CDR2: SEHNR, FQNEAQ (reference sequence). The CDR3 covers 15 residues. Between the trimmed V and J ends, which lost 6 bases and 1 base, there was a span of 12 bases. The DNA for the CDR3 is TGTGCCAGCAGTTGGGACTTACAGAACACCGGGGAGCTGTTTTTT. Its translation: CASSWDLQNTGELFF.

The genes are TRBV4-3 and TRBJ2-4; D might be TRBD1 (5 bases). The germline CDR1 and CDR2 sequences are LGHNA and YSLEER. V was shortened by 6 bases and J by 1 base, with 13 bases between the two germline ends. The CDR3 is made up of 15 amino acids. DNA for the CDR3: TGCGCCAGCAGTCGTACCAGGGTTGCCAAAAACATTCAGTACTTC. Protein sequence: CASSRTRVAKNIQYF.

The J gene is TRBJ2-3, the V gene TRBV15; D is unresolved. This CDR3 is built from 12 residues. Between the trimmed V and J ends, which lost 3 bases and 4 bases, there was a span of 5 bases. Germline V gene sequence: CDR1 LNHNV, CDR2 YYDKDF (reference sequence). The CDR3 DNA reads TGTGCCACCAGCAGGGAGCCAGATACGCAGTATTTT. It yields the protein CATSREPDTQYF. The complete variable domain, with remaining parts taken from reference TRBV15 and TRBJ2-3, reads DAMVIQNPRYQVTQFGKPVTLSCSQTLNHNVMYWYQQKSSQAPKLLFHYYDKDFNNEADTPDNFQSRRPNTSFCFLDIRSPGLGDTAMYLCATSREPDTQYFGPGTRLTVL.

The rearrangement links TRBV3-1 (or the pseudogene TRBV3-2) to TRBJ2-7; 10 bases are a match to TRBD2. Losses at the gene ends were 3 bases for V and 5 bases for J; bases not matched to a gene: 4. Germline loops: CDR1 LGHDT, CDR2 YNNKEL (reference sequence). CDR3 length: 14 residues. CDR3 sequence reads: CASSHTSGIDEQYF. The CDR3 coding sequence is TGTGCCAGCAGCCACACTAGCGGGATTGACGAGCAGTACTTC.

This chain connects TRBV5-1 to TRBJ1-4; 8 nucleotides match TRBD1. Germline CDR1 reads SGHRS; CDR2 reads YFSETQ. The CDR3 is 15 amino acids. The trim removed 4 bases at V and 0 bases at J, leaving 2 bases unmatched. CDR3 sequence reads: CASSRTGTTNEKLFF. Here the CDR3 DNA reads TGCGCCAGCAGCAGGACAGGGACAACTAATGAAAAACTGTTTTTT.

CDR3 nucleotide sequence: TGCAGCGTTGAAGACAGGAGACAGAAAAACATTCAGTACTTC. It encodes CSVEDRRQKNIQYF. The V call is TRBV29-1, the J call TRBJ2-4; TRBD1 might be the D (5 bases). This CDR3 is built from 14 residues. Trimming pared 0 bases from V and 4 bases from J, leaving 10 bases between. Germline V lookup: CDR1 SQVTM, CDR2 ANQGSEA.

The V gene is TRBV6-6, the J gene TRBJ2-3, with D hard to call. V shed 4 bases and J shed 4 bases, with 9 bases lying between them. Looked up from germline, CDR1 is MNHNY and CDR2 is SVGAGI (reference sequence). This CDR3 is built from 13 residues. CDR3 sequence: CASSSPESDTQYF. Here the CDR3 DNA reads TGTGCCAGCAGTTCCCCGGAGTCAGATACGCAGTATTTT.

CDR3 amino acids: CASSLGGSGNTGELFF. The CDR3 nucleotides are TGTGCCAGCAGCTTAGGCGGGAGCGGGAACACCGGGGAGCTGTTTTTT. The genes are TRBV7-2 and TRBJ2-2; 7 bases line up with TRBD2. Germline values: CDR1 SGHTA, CDR2 FQGNSA. The CDR3 has 16 residues. V was clipped by 1 base and J by 1 base; unmatched bases: 3.